This TCR beta chain was identified in a study of cytomegalovirus exposure and HLA in healthy donors. Study in general: The same platform as the 500 to 700 first-cohort repertoires was used for the 120 or so validation repertoires, a later analysis reported.

Some clones are missing from TCRdb's copy, which holds only in-frame ones; the method was immunoSEQ multiplex PCR. The sample has some 130,000 clones; roughly 87% are singletons. Regarding the study as a whole: With high specificity and sensitivity, the classifier reportedly diagnosed cytomegalovirus status. CMV antigen specificity of three CMV-associated chains was confirmed in vitro. According to a later analysis, TCR clusters from the first cohort tended to co-occur in the 120 or so validation repertoires.

About this clone: Its specificity is not known.

CDR1 is SGHAT, CDR2 FQNNGV, per germline. The CDR3 contains 16 residues. J gave up 3 bases and V 5 bases, and 11 bases lay outside the gene matches. The TCR originated in a woman aged 18-30 years in good health and CMV-seronegative. This sequence joins TRBV11-2 and TRBJ1-1; 8 bases map to TRBD1. Source material: PBMCs. The CDR3 sequence is CASSLFPDRGDTEAFF. The CDR3 nucleotides are TGTGCCAGCAGCCTCTTCCCTGACAGGGGAGACACTGAAGCTTTCTTT.